Below are 4 T cell receptor beta chains sequenced from a single sample in a study of blood T cell repertoires in COVID-19. Sequencing was performed with immunoSEQ multiplex PCR; in TCRdb, only in-frame clones are kept and a portion is missing. There are almost 400,000 clones in the sample; more than 75% occur only once, and 2% to 2.5% lies in the top ten. The sequencing sample was made of peripheral blood. The source of these receptors is a woman aged 60-75 years with COVID-19, enrolled during active disease.

This clone was seen just once. This chain joins TRBV28 and TRBJ2-7; a weak D match, TRBD2 (5 bases). The V end lost 6 bases, the J end lost 4 bases, and 19 bases lay between the germline ends. This CDR3 has 15 amino acids. From germline, CDR1 is MDHEN and CDR2 SYDVKM. The CDR3 reads CASSSKSASSYEQYF. CDR3 nucleotide sequence: TGTGCCAGCAGCTCCAAGTCGGCTAGCTCATACGAGCAGTACTTC.

V gene TRBV5-1 combines with J gene TRBJ2-2; a weak D match, TRBD2 (5 bases). The V and J ends lost 0 bases and 3 bases respectively, with 9 bases between them. CDR1 is SGHRS, CDR2 YFSETQ, per germline. The CDR3 covers 15 residues. The CDR3 here is CASSLAGEYTGELFF. The CDR3, as DNA: TGCGCCAGCAGCTTGGCCGGGGAATACACCGGGGAGCTGTTTTTT.

The chain joins TRBV7-9 to TRBJ1-6, with unresolved D. Germline V lookup: CDR1 SEHNR, CDR2 FQNEAQ (reference sequence). Trimming removed 2 bases from V and 5 bases from J, with 10 bases in between. This CDR3 is built from 15 residues. In DNA form, the CDR3 reads TGTGCCAGCAGCTTACTACAGTCAAATAATTCACCCCTCCACTTT. Translating gives CASSLLQSNNSPLHF.

This clone was seen only once. The J gene is TRBJ2-5, the V gene TRBV19; TRBD2 agrees at 12 bases. Per the germline V gene, CDR1 is LNHDA and CDR2 is SQIVND (reference sequence). The CDR3 runs 17 residues. The J segment lost 5 bases and the V segment lost 6 bases, leaving 13 bases of the junction unmatched. The CDR3 coding sequence is TGTGCCAGTAGCCCCCTACTAGCGGGGGGCCGGGGGGAGACCCAGTACTTC. Amino acids: CASSPLLAGGRGETQYF.